The source of this T cell receptor (beta chain) is a study of post-analysis software for immune sequencing data. Trimming took 2 bases from V and 4 from J, leaving 14 bases between them. The CDR3 is 15 amino acids. Whole-study results and caveats: In patients, four to six TRBV segments were more frequent than in controls, with TRBV5-6, TRBV5-1 and TRBV20-1 among them. Controls significantly exceeded multiple sclerosis patients in normalized Chao1 diversity.

Unique molecular identifiers were carried by the TCR beta cDNA libraries. TCRdb processed the PCR reads anew with MiXCR; each CDR3 protein has one entry. The profile shows approximately 730,000 distinct CDR3 sequences, 46% of them singletons. Note on this clonotype: Antigen specificity is unknown.

The source material was blood. The chain has TRBV12-3 or TRBV12-4 and TRBJ2-5; D is unresolved. This sequence was found in a girl aged 10-17 years with multiple sclerosis. CDR3 residues: CASSLSRFGRETQYF. The CDR3 DNA is TGTGCCAGCAGTTTAAGCAGATTTGGGCGAGAGACCCAGTACTTC.